This T cell receptor (beta chain) was identified during a study of beta chain features in type 1 diabetes. Across the study: Age, gender, cell numbers and subset yield matched between patients and controls.

Germline CDR1 and CDR2: MNHEY and SVGAGI. V lost 7 bases and J lost 3, with 14 bases in between. The CDR3 loop spans 14 amino acids. Study-wide results and limits: Shorter TCRB CDR3s, moderately but significantly so, were found in Type 1 diabetes patients in all four CD4+ subsets. Within patients, naive, central memory and Treg TCRB repertoires seemed more similar than within healthy donors.

Reverse transcribing all isolated RNA meant expressed TCRB transcripts were sequenced. Here immunoSEQ multiplex PCR was the method, and the copy in TCRdb shows in-frame clones only, minus some. The table has 550,000 to 850,000 clones, roughly 13% seen once. About this clone: Its antigen remains unknown.

The sample consisted of naive CD4+ T cells from blood. The clonotype originates from a man between 18 and 29 years old with type 1 diabetes. The chain has TRBV6-5 and TRBJ2-3; D unclear. The CDR3 here is CASTRPSGTDTQYF. The CDR3, as DNA: TGTGCCAGCACCCGACCCTCTGGAACAGATACGCAGTATTTT.